This TCR beta chain was obtained from a study of blood T cell repertoires in COVID-19. About the study: COVID-19 samples from acute and convalescent phases originated in the United States, Italy and Spain.

Original processing notes: Amplification with reference gene primers provided the estimates of nucleated cell counts. Libraries were prepared by immunoSEQ multiplex PCR; TCRdb keeps only in-frame clonotypes and omits some of them. For V, J and clone size, that table is used; D and trimming come from the DNA. The data show approximately 170,000 clones, around 84% seen once. The cohort comprised adults aged about 18 to 100 years residing in under 25 US areas. Researchers sorted participants into cohorts using their self-reported clinical history. Germline values: CDR1 SNHLY, CDR2 FYNNEI. V shed 1 base and J shed 2 bases, with 11 bases lying between them. The CDR3 totals 15 residues.

The V and J genes are TRBV2 and TRBJ1-1; tentative D call: TRBD1 (6 bases). The clonotype originates from a woman between 45 and 65 years old who had recovered from COVID-19. The source material was PBMCs or T cells enriched from blood (not recorded which). CDR3 sequence (DNA): TGTGCCAGCAGTGAAGGAACAGGGAGTAACACTGAAGCTTTCTTT. Translating it yields CASSEGTGSNTEAFF.